The 28 T cell receptor beta chains below all came from one sample that was sequenced in a study of identical twins. TCRdb re-analysed the 5' RACE reads in MiXCR, keeping a single row per CDR3 protein. The table includes fewer than 500,000 distinct CDR3 sequences, 20% to 25% detected once. The same sample was also studied in work on T cells expressing NK-cell markers.

The specimen sequenced was CD4+ T cells sorted from blood. The receptors stem from a woman between 18 and 30 years old in good health.

The chain links TRBV7-9 to TRBJ2-3, with D perhaps TRBD1 (5 bases). The V gene lost 1 base and the J gene lost 2 bases, with 10 bases spanning the gap. The CDR3 has 15 residues. Germline CDR1 reads SEHNR; CDR2 reads FQNEAQ (reference sequence). The CDR3: CASSLGQKFTDTQYF. In DNA, the CDR3 is TGTGCCAGCAGCTTAGGACAGAAATTCACAGATACGCAGTATTTT.

The chain employs TRBV20-1 and TRBJ2-7; no clear D gene. CDR1 DFQATT and CDR2 SNEGSKA come from the germline V gene (reference sequence). The CDR3 is made up of 11 amino acids. V lost 3 bases to trimming and J lost 5 bases, with 8 bases between them. The CDR3 spells CSASSNHEQYF. In DNA form, the CDR3 reads TGCAGTGCTAGCAGTAACCACGAGCAGTACTTC.

The CDR3 here is CARREDIAPYEQYF. The CDR3 coding sequence is TGCGCCAGGCGGGAAGACATAGCCCCCTACGAGCAGTACTTC. The chain recombines TRBV10-1 with TRBJ2-7; D may be TRBD2 (6 bases). The length of the CDR3 is 14 residues. V was clipped by 9 bases and J by 2 bases, with 17 bases between them. Germline V gives CDR1 WNHNN, CDR2 SYGVQD (reference sequence).

V is TRBV5-1 and J is TRBJ2-3, with no clear D. CDR1 is SGHRS, CDR2 YFSETQ, per germline. The CDR3 covers 16 residues. V was trimmed by 0 bases and J by 2 bases, leaving 13 bases between them. For the CDR3, the DNA is TGCGCCAGCAGCTTGGGCTTGGAAGGAAACACAGATACGCAGTATTTT. Residues: CASSLGLEGNTDTQYF.

This rearrangement joins TRBV15 to TRBJ2-4, with 7 bases fitting TRBD1. CDR3 length equals 19 residues. Germline CDR1 and CDR2: LNHNV and YYDKDF (reference sequence). V lost 2 bases and J lost 8; bases outside the gene matches: 21. CDR3 sequence reads: CATSRPSYDPQGKRDIQYF. The CDR3 nucleotides are TGTGCCACCAGCAGACCATCGTACGACCCACAGGGGAAAAGGGACATTCAGTACTTC.

This chain connects TRBV20-1 to TRBJ2-3; no reliable D call. CDR3 length equals 14 residues. V lost 3 bases and J lost 1, with 11 bases in between. Germline CDR1 is DFQATT and CDR2 is SNEGSKA (reference sequence). The CDR3 is CSASPIAGTDTQYF. DNA for the CDR3: TGCAGTGCTAGCCCTATCGCGGGCACAGATACGCAGTATTTT.

The V call is TRBV5-1, the J call TRBJ1-1; D unclear. This CDR3 is built from 14 residues. The germline V gene encodes CDR1 SGHRS and CDR2 YFSETQ. Trimming shortened V by 5 bases and J by 3 bases, and 14 bases separated the two germline ends. This CDR3 reads CASRVGNPDTEAFF. The CDR3 DNA is TGCGCCAGCAGAGTGGGGAACCCGGACACTGAAGCTTTCTTT.

The rearrangement joins TRBV30 to TRBJ2-1; TRBD2 agrees at 10 bases. The CDR3 consists of 14 residues. V trimming: 3 bases; J trimming: 8 bases; junction bases outside the gene matches: 7. In germline, CDR1 is GTSNPN, CDR2 SVGIG (reference sequence). CDR3 DNA: TGTGCCTGGAGCCGAGCGGGAGGGCCTTATGAGCAGTTCTTC. Translating gives CAWSRAGGPYEQFF.

This clonotype was seen a few times. This sequence joins TRBV20-1 and TRBJ2-5; D might be TRBD2 (5 bases). Trimming stripped 6 bases from V and 0 bases from J, with 11 bases between. CDR3 length equals 13 residues. Germline V lookup: CDR1 DFQATT, CDR2 SNEGSKA (reference sequence). CDR3 bases: TGCAGTGCCCACGGAGCGGACCAAGAGACCCAGTACTTC. Its protein is CSAHGADQETQYF.

V usage is TRBV12-3 or TRBV12-4 and J usage is TRBJ1-2, with D perhaps TRBD1 (6 bases). The CDR3 has 14 amino acids. V was clipped by 5 bases and J by 2 bases, with 12 bases between them. CDR3: CASSQGTANYGYTF. CDR3 in DNA: TGTGCCAGCAGTCAGGGGACGGCCAACTATGGCTACACCTTC.

This clonotype was found a few times. The V call is TRBV7-2, the J call TRBJ1-1; D remains ambiguous. From germline, CDR1 is SGHTA and CDR2 FQGNSA. This CDR3 is built from 14 residues. The V end lost 5 bases, the J end lost 2 bases, and 12 bases lay between the germline ends. In DNA, the CDR3 is TGTGCCAGCAGCCCCGGGAGCCTAAACACTGAAGCTTTCTTT. Encoded protein: CASSPGSLNTEAFF.

In this sample, this clonotype turned up many times. The J gene is TRBJ1-3, the V gene TRBV20-1, with D tentatively TRBD1 (5 bases). V was cut by 2 bases and J by 2 bases, with 10 bases left in between. Germline lookup yields CDR1 DFQATT and CDR2 SNEGSKA (reference sequence). The length of the CDR3 is 14 residues. The CDR3 DNA reads TGCAGTGCTAGAATGGGGGGAGCTGGAAACACCATATATTTT. Amino acid sequence: CSARMGGAGNTIYF.

The rearrangement links TRBV20-1 to TRBJ2-1, with D perhaps TRBD2 (5 bases). The CDR3 runs 12 residues. The V end lost 6 bases, the J end lost 8 bases, and 14 bases lay between the germline ends. CDR1 and CDR2 from the germline V gene are DFQATT and SNEGSKA (reference sequence). This CDR3 reads CSAEYLAYEQFF. CDR3 sequence (DNA): TGCAGTGCCGAGTATCTAGCATATGAGCAGTTCTTC.

Many counts were recorded for this clonotype. The chain recombines TRBV5-1 with TRBJ2-1, with unresolved D. The CDR3 consists of 13 residues. CDR1 and CDR2 (germline): SGHRS, YFSETQ. V was pared by 2 bases and J by 9 bases, with 12 bases between. The CDR3 bases are TGCGCCAGCAGCTTCGACGTTTTGGGTGAGCAGTTCTTC. Translating it yields CASSFDVLGEQFF.

The chain employs TRBV20-1 and TRBJ2-7; TRBD2 might be the D (6 bases). The CDR3 is made up of 12 amino acids. Germline-derived CDR1 and CDR2 are DFQATT and SNEGSKA (reference sequence). V was trimmed by 7 bases and J by 3 bases, leaving 13 bases between them. The CDR3 bases are TGCAGTGTACGGCGGGAACGCTACGAGCAGTACTTC. This gives the protein CSVRRERYEQYF.

This chain uses TRBV2 with TRBJ1-1, with TRBD1 as a possible D gene (5 bases). Between the trimmed V and J ends, which lost 2 bases and 1 base, there was a span of 8 bases. This CDR3 is 14 amino acids long. The V gene's germline CDR1 is SNHLY and CDR2 FYNNEI. The CDR3 sequence is CASSEQRGNTEAFF. The CDR3 coding sequence is TGTGCCAGCAGTGAACAGAGGGGGAACACTGAAGCTTTCTTT.

This clonotype was seen a few times. V gene TRBV7-2 combines with J gene TRBJ2-7; D might be TRBD1 or TRBD2, each matching 7 bases. CDR3 size: 15 residues. The V gene's germline CDR1 is SGHTA and CDR2 FQGNSA. V was pared by 3 bases and J by 0 bases, with 12 bases between. CDR3 residues: CASSFQGGGSYEQYF. DNA for the CDR3: TGTGCCAGCAGCTTTCAGGGGGGGGGCTCCTACGAGCAGTACTTC.

The chain carries TRBV18 and TRBJ1-1; 7 bases are a match to TRBD1. Germline lookup yields CDR1 KGHSH and CDR2 LQKENI. J lost 6 bases, V lost 5 bases, and 9 bases had no gene match. This CDR3 has 14 amino acids. CDR3 sequence (DNA): TGTGCCAGCTCAAAAAACGACAGGGCTGCTGAAGCTTTCTTT. This sequence encodes CASSKNDRAAEAFF.

This rearrangement joins TRBV4-2 to TRBJ2-7; 13 bases line up with TRBD2. From germline, CDR1 is LGHNA and CDR2 YNFKEQ. J lost 3 bases, V lost 4 bases, and 6 bases had no gene match. This CDR3 is 16 amino acids long. The CDR3 DNA reads TGTGCCAGCAGCCCTACTACTAGCGGGGGGGACTACGAGCAGTACTTC. Translation gives CASSPTTSGGDYEQYF.

The rearrangement joins TRBV24-1 to TRBJ2-3; D gene uncertain. This CDR3 is built from 16 residues. V was pared by 4 bases and J by 2 bases, with 15 bases between. Germline assignment: CDR1 KGHDR and CDR2 SFDVKD. CDR3 loop: CATSDPSGGDTDTQYF. DNA of the CDR3: TGTGCCACCAGTGACCCCTCGGGCGGAGACACAGATACGCAGTATTTT.

CDR3 coding DNA: TGCAGTGCCCAAATAGCGGGGAGCACAGATACGCAGTATTTT. Translation gives CSAQIAGSTDTQYF. V is TRBV20-1 and J is TRBJ2-3; 8 bases fit TRBD2. V gave up 6 bases and J gave up 0 bases; unmatched junction bases: 5. Looked up from germline, CDR1 is DFQATT and CDR2 is SNEGSKA (reference sequence). CDR3 size: 14 residues.

This chain connects TRBV9 to TRBJ1-2; 9 bases are shared with TRBD1. Germline trimming cut 8 bases from V and 2 bases from J; bases unmatched to any gene: 10. Germline lookup yields CDR1 SGDLS and CDR2 YYNGEE. This CDR3 region has 15 residues. The DNA of the CDR3 is TGTGCCAGTACCCCGGGACAGGGAGAGAACTATGGCTACACCTTC. Protein product: CASTPGQGENYGYTF.

This clonotype was seen only a few times. The CDR3 here is CASSPPGRDGEKLFF. The CDR3 region has the DNA TGTGCCAGCAGCCCCCCGGGGAGAGATGGTGAAAAACTGTTTTTT. The chain carries TRBV3-1 and TRBJ1-4; unclear D gene. CDR1 LGHDT and CDR2 YNNKEL come from the germline V gene (reference sequence). Trimming took off 4 bases at V and 7 bases at J, with 16 bases between the two ends. This CDR3 region has 15 residues.

The rearrangement joins TRBV7-3 to TRBJ2-1; D not resolved. CDR1 and CDR2 (germline): SGHTA, FQGTGA. This CDR3 has 13 residues. Trimming took off 4 bases at V and 7 bases at J, with 11 bases between the two ends. The CDR3 DNA reads TGTGCCAGCAGCTGGATAGGATCGAATGAGCAGTTCTTC. Amino acid sequence: CASSWIGSNEQFF.

This clonotype appeared a few times. The genes are TRBV5-1 and TRBJ2-7, with D perhaps TRBD1 or TRBD2 (6 bases each). V dropped 4 bases and J dropped 2 bases, with 16 bases sitting between them. The germline CDR1 and CDR2 sequences are SGHRS and YFSETQ. The CDR3 has 15 amino acids. The CDR3 here is CASSPDQGRTYEQYF. The CDR3 DNA follows: TGCGCCAGCAGCCCGGACCAGGGGAGGACCTACGAGCAGTACTTC.

This clonotype was seen a few times. The J gene is TRBJ2-7, the V gene TRBV29-1; 7 bases line up with TRBD1. Trimming cost V 8 bases and J 2 bases; bases outside gene matches: 9. CDR1 SQVTM and CDR2 ANQGSEA come from the germline V gene. This CDR3 is built from 13 residues. In nucleotides, the CDR3 is TGCAGCCTGTGGGACAGTGTAACCTACGAGCAGTACTTC. It translates to CSLWDSVTYEQYF.

The chain uses TRBV24-1 and TRBJ1-5; TRBD1 is a possible D gene (6 bases). Trimming pared 4 bases from V and 9 bases from J, leaving 18 bases between. Germline V CDR1 and CDR2: KGHDR, SFDVKD. This CDR3 contains 15 residues. The CDR3 protein is CATSDMGGGIWPQHF. The DNA for the CDR3 is TGTGCCACCAGTGACATGGGTGGGGGCATATGGCCCCAGCATTTT.

There are a few counts of this clonotype. The V call is TRBV10-3, the J call TRBJ2-1, with D hard to call. The CDR3 consists of 13 residues. In germline, CDR1 is ENHRY, CDR2 SYGVKD. V shed 4 bases and J shed 5 bases, with 9 bases lying between them. The CDR3 nucleotides are TGTGCCATCAGTGGAGCGAGTAACAATGAGCAGTTCTTC. Translated: CAISGASNNEQFF.